This TCR beta chain appears in the sequencing data of a study of CD8+ T cells in alopecia areata. In regard to this clone: Antigen specificity is unknown.

Lesional scalp punch biopsies and peripheral blood were collected from alopecia areata patients. Using a FACSAria, the CD4+ and CD8+ T cells were sorted from the PBMCs. Broader study findings: Lesional scalp, notably in alopecia totalis/universalis, had clonality above that of normal scalp. Scalp repertoires also include resident alphabeta T cells from normal skin.

Extracted RNA was reverse transcribed, and the resulting cDNA served as sequencing template. This table comes from immunoSEQ multiplex PCR, and its TCRdb copy is limited to in-frame clones, with some not included. Here the sample spans roughly 130,000 clones, around 50% being singletons. The CDR3 runs to 14 residues. V lost 6 bases and J lost 3; bases outside the gene matches: 3. From germline, CDR1 is SNHLY and CDR2 FYNNEI. This sample comprised CD4+ T cells sorted from blood, obtained at week 0. The chain uses TRBV2 and TRBJ2-5; TRBD2 matches 11 bases. The sequence was collected from a human donor with alopecia areata. The CDR3 here is CASRSSGGKETQYF. CDR3 sequence (DNA): TGTGCCAGCAGGTCTAGCGGGGGGAAAGAGACCCAGTACTTC.